The T cell receptor beta chain under discussion was sequenced for a study of OX40 agonist ivuxolimab in advanced cancers. At the level of the study: One hepatocellular carcinoma and a couple of cutaneous melanoma patients partially responded.

TCRdb keeps only in-frame clones here, not all; method: immunoSEQ multiplex PCR. The sample consists of about 79,000 clones, around 85% of them appearing once. On this clone itself: What it binds is not known.

Notes on the study in general: No determination was made of the antigen specificity of the expanded peripheral T cells.

Germline V gene lookup returns CDR1 SGHNT and CDR2 YYREEE (reference sequence). With 0 bases clipped from V and 1 base from J, the junction kept 6 bases outside the gene matches. The CDR3 is made up of 16 amino acids. On cycle 4 day 1 and cycle 7 day 1, as well as at baseline, blood was sampled. The chain joins TRBV5-4 to TRBJ2-5; 7 positions match TRBD1. This clonotype was obtained from an adult with an advanced solid tumor such as melanoma, head and neck, liver or kidney cancer. This specimen consisted of CD4+ or CD8+ T cells sorted from blood, obtained in a trial of the OX40 agonist ivuxolimab. CDR3 bases: TGTGCCAGCAGCTTGGCCCGAAGGGGGCCCCAAGAGACCCAGTACTTC. Its translation is CASSLARRGPQETQYF.